The clone carrying this TCR beta chain was found once. The data derive from a study of Graves' ophthalmopathy and Graves' hyperthyroidism. Deletions cut 9 bases from V and 8 bases from J, with 13 bases between. Germline lookup yields CDR1 ENHRY and CDR2 SYGVKD. This CDR3 region has 11 residues. Amplification from RNA transcripts yielded the TCR beta CDR3 regions. HTBI primers were used in a first-round RT-PCR, which preceded a second-round multiplex PCR. TCRdb reanalysed the multiplex PCR reads using MiXCR and keeps one entry per CDR3 protein. Among over a million distinct CDR3 sequences listed, 36% were seen once.

What was sequenced was peripheral blood or thyroid tissue (not recorded which). This clonotype was sampled from an adult man with Graves' hyperthyroidism. The gene calls are TRBV10-3 and TRBJ1-2; D is possibly TRBD1 (5 bases). This CDR3 is CAIGVRGGYTF. Here the CDR3 DNA reads TGTGCCATAGGGGTTCGGGGAGGCTACACCTTC.